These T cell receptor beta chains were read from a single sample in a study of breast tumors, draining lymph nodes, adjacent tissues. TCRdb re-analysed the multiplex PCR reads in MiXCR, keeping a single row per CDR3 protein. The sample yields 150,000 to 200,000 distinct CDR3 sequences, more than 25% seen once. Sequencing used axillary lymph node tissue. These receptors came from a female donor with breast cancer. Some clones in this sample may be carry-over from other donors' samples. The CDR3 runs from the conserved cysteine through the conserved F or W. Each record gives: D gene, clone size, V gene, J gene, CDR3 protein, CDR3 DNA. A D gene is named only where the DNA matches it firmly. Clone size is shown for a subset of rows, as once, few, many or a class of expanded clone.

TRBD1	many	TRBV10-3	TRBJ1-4	CATEETGKGEKLFF	TGTGCCACCGAGGAGACAGGGAAGGGTGAAAAACTGTTTTTT
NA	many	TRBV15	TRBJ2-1	CATSREGSGNEQFF	TGTGCCACCAGCAGAGAGGGGAGCGGGAATGAGCAGTTCTTC
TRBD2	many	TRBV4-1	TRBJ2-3	CASSGAGTSGTDTQYF	TGCGCCAGCAGCGGTGCCGGGACTAGCGGCACAGATACGCAGTATTTT
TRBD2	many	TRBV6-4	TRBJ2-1	CASSEGTSGTLGDEQFF	TGTGCCAGCAGTGAGGGGACTAGCGGGACCCTAGGGGATGAGCAGTTCTTC
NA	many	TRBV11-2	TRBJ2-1	CASSLAAAENNEQFF	TGTGCCAGCAGCTTGGCGGCAGCGGAAAACAATGAGCAGTTCTTC
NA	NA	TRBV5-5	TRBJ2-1	CASSSRHGTTINEQFF	TGTGCCAGCAGCTCCCGACACGGGACCACAATCAATGAGCAGTTCTTC
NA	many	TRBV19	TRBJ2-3	CASSIRARSTDTQYF	TGTGCCAGTAGTATTCGGGCCAGGAGCACAGATACGCAGTATTTT
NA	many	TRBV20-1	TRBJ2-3	CSAGPLGLTDTQYF	TGCAGTGCTGGGCCCCTGGGACTCACAGATACGCAGTATTTT
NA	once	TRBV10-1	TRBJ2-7	CASSPLTYEQYF	TGCGCCAGTTCTCCCCTGACTTACGAGCAGTACTTC
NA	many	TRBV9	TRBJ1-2	CASSARGGNYGYTF	TGTGCCAGCAGTGCCCGAGGTGGTAACTATGGCTACACCTTC
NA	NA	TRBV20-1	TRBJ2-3	CSARDSTSTDTQYF	TGCAGTGCTAGAGATTCGACTAGCACAGATACGCAGTATTTT
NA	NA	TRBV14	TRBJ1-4	CASRPDGLTNEKPFF	TGTGCCAGCAGGCCGGACGGTTTAACTAATGAAAAACCTTTTTTT
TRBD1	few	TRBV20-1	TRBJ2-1	CSARGRQGAHNEQFF	TGCAGTGCTAGGGGTAGACAGGGAGCCCACAATGAGCAGTTCTTC
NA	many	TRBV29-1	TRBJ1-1	CSVTQYAEAFF	TGCAGCGTTACCCAGTACGCTGAAGCTTTCTTT
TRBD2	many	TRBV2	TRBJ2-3	CASSVGASGSTDTQYF	TGTGCCAGCAGCGTCGGGGCTAGCGGAAGCACAGATACGCAGTATTTT
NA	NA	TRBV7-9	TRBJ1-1	CASSLRPGLNTEAFF	TGTGCCAGCAGCTTACGGCCGGGGCTGAACACTGAAGCTTTCTTT
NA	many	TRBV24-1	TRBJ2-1	CATSDLREGVGNEQFF	TGTGCCACCAGTGATTTGCGAGAGGGGGTGGGTAATGAGCAGTTCTTC
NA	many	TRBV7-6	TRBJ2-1	CASSLGDFPAQLPPSSYNEQFF	TGTGCCAGCAGCTTGGGGGACTTCCCGGCTCAATTACCCCCCAGCTCCTACAATGAGCAGTTCTTC
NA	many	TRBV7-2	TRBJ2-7	CASSPQESSYEQYF	TGTGCCAGCAGCCCACAGGAGAGCTCCTACGAGCAGTACTTC
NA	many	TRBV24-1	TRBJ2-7	CATSGGQAYDEQYF	TGTGCCACCAGTGGGGGGCAGGCCTACGACGAGCAGTACTTC
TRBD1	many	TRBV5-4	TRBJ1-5	CASSPLPGQGSFQPQHF	TGTGCCAGCAGCCCACTCCCCGGACAGGGGTCCTTTCAGCCCCAGCATTTT
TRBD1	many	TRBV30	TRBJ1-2	CAWTGQGYGYTF	TGTGCCTGGACCGGACAGGGATATGGCTACACCTTC
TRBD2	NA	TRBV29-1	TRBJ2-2	CSLGAGVTGELFF	TGCAGCTTAGGAGCGGGGGTCACCGGGGAGCTGTTTTTT
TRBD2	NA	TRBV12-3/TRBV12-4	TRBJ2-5	CASSFGAGDTIKETQYF	TGTGCCAGCAGTTTTGGGGCGGGGGATACGATTAAAGAGACCCAGTACTTC
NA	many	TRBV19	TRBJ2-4	CASSTQGGPKNIQYF	TGTGCCAGTAGTACGCAAGGGGGTCCCAAAAACATTCAGTACTTC
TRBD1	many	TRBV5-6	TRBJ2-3	CASSTLTGGPDTQYF	TGTGCCAGCAGCACCTTAACAGGGGGCCCAGATACGCAGTATTTT
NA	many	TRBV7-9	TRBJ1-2	CASSFRLDYGYTF	TGTGCCAGCAGCTTCCGTTTGGACTATGGCTACACCTTC
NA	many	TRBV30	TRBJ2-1	CAWSVPGGYNEQFF	TGTGCCTGGAGTGTACCGGGTGGCTACAATGAGCAGTTCTTC
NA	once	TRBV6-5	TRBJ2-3	CASSYRHSTDTQYF	TGTGCCAGCAGTTACCGACATAGCACAGATACGCAGTATTTT
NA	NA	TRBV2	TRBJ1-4	CASSGVEKLFF	TGTGCCAGCAGCGGGGTTGAAAAACTGTTTTTT
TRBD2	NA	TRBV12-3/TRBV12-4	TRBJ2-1	CASSSETSVGFFNEQFF	TGTGCCAGCAGTAGCGAGACTAGCGTCGGGTTCTTCAATGAGCAGTTCTTC
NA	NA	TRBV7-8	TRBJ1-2	CASSLARGVFYGYTF	TGTGCCAGCAGCCTAGCTCGGGGGGTATTCTATGGCTACACCTTC
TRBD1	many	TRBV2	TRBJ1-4	CASKLGQINEKLFF	TGTGCCAGCAAGTTGGGACAGATTAATGAAAAACTGTTTTTT
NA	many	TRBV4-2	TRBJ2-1	CASSQAPSPFNEQFF	TGTGCCAGCAGCCAAGCCCCGAGCCCCTTCAATGAGCAGTTCTTC
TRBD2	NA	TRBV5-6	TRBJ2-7	CASSLKLAGGDEQYF	TGTGCCAGCAGCTTGAAACTAGCGGGGGGAGACGAGCAGTACTTC
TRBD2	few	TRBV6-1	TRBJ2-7	CASSGAGAIYEQYF	TGTGCCAGCAGTGGGGCGGGAGCAATCTACGAGCAGTACTTC
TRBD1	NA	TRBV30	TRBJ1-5	CAWSGGTGDQPQHF	TGTGCCTGGAGTGGCGGGACAGGGGATCAGCCCCAGCATTTT
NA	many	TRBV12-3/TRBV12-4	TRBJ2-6	CASTLRGRSSGANVLTF	TGTGCCAGCACTCTACGGGGGCGTAGCTCTGGGGCCAACGTCCTGACTTTC
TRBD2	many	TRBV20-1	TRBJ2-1	CSAKTSGGRYNEQFF	TGCAGTGCAAAGACCAGCGGGGGGAGGTACAATGAGCAGTTCTTC
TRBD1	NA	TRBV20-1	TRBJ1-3	CSAPGQGPPSSGNTIYF	TGCAGTGCCCCGGGACAGGGGCCCCCTAGCTCTGGAAACACCATATATTTT
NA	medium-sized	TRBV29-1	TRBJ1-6	CALWRKRRYNSPLHF	TGCGCTTTGTGGAGAAAGCGTAGGTATAATTCACCCCTCCACTTT
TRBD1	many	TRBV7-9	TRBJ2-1	CASSKTRGRLGNEQFF	TGTGCCAGCAGCAAGACCAGGGGGCGATTGGGGAATGAGCAGTTCTTC
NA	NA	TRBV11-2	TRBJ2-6	CASSDPPRVGANVLTF	TGTGCCAGCAGCGACCCGCCGCGCGTCGGGGCCAACGTCCTGACTTTC
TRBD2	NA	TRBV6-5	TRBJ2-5	CASSPLAGAETQYF	TGTGCCAGCAGCCCACTAGCGGGAGCAGAGACCCAGTACTTC
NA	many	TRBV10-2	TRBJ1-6	CASTVQRIGAPLHF	TGCGCCAGCACCGTACAGAGGATCGGCGCACCCCTCCACTTT
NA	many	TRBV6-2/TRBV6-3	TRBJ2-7	CASSYLSEQYF	TGTGCCAGCAGTTACTTGTCCGAGCAGTACTTC
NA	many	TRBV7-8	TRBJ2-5	CASSFRDGIGTQYF	TGTGCCAGCAGCTTCCGGGACGGTATAGGGACCCAGTACTTC
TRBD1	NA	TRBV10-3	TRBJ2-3	CAISGDRAGGDTQYF	TGTGCCATCAGTGGAGACAGGGCGGGTGGGGATACGCAGTATTTT
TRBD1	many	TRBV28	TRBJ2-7	CASNQGVYEQYF	TGTGCCAGCAACCAGGGGGTATACGAGCAGTACTTC